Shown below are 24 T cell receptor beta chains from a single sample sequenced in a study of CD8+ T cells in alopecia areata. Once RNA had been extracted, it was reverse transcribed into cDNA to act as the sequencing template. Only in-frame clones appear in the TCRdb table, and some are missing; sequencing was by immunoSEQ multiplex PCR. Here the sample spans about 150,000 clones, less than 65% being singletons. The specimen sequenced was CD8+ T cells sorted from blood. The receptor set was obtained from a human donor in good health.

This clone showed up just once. The CDR3 loop reads CASSLGTGNQPQHF. The CDR3 coding sequence is TGTGCCAGCAGCCTCGGGACAGGCAATCAGCCCCAGCATTTT. The J gene is TRBJ1-5, the V gene TRBV6-5; TRBD1 aligns across 7 bases. V gave up 6 bases and J gave up 2 bases; unmatched junction bases: 4. There are 14 residues in the CDR3. Germline V gene data show CDR1 as MNHEY and CDR2 as SVGAGI.

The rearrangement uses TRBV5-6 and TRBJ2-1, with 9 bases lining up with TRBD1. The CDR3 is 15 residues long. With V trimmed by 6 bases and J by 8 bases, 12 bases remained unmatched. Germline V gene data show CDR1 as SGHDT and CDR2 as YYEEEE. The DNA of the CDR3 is TGTGCCAGCAACTACCCACAGGGGGCTAACGATGAGCAGTTCTTC. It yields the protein CASNYPQGANDEQFF.

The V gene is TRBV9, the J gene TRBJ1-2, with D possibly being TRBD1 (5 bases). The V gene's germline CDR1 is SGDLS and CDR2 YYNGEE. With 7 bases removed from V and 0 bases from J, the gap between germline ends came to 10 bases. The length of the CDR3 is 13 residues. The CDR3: CASGAVPNYGYTF. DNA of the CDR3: TGTGCCAGCGGGGCGGTTCCTAACTATGGCTACACCTTC.

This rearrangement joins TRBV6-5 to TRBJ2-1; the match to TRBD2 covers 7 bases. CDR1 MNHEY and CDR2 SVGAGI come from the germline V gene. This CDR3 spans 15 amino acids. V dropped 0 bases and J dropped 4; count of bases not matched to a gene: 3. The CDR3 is CASSYSGGPYNEQFF. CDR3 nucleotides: TGTGCCAGCAGTTACTCGGGAGGGCCTTACAATGAGCAGTTCTTC.

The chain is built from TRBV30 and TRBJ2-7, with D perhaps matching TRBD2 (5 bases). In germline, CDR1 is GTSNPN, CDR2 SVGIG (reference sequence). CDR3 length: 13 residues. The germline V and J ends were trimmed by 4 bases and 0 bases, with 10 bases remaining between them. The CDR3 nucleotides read TGTGCCTGGACCGGGGTTAGCTCCTACGAGCAGTACTTC. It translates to CAWTGVSSYEQYF.

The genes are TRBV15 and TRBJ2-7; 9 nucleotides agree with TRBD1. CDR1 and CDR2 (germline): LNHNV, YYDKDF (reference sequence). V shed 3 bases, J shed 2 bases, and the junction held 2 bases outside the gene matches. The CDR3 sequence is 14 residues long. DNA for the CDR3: TGTGCCACCAGCAGGGGACAGGGTCCCTACGAGCAGTACTTC. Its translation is CATSRGQGPYEQYF.

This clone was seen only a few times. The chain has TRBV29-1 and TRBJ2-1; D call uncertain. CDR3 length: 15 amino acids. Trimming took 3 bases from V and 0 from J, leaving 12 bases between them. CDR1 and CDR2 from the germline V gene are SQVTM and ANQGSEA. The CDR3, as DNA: TGCAGCGTTGATGGGGTAGTGAGCTCCTACAATGAGCAGTTCTTC. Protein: CSVDGVVSSYNEQFF.

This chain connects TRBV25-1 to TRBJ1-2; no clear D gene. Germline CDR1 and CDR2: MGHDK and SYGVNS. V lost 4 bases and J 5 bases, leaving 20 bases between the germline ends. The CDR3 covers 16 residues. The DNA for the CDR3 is TGTGCCAGCAGTGGGCTGTTGTTGGGTGGCGGGTATGGCTACACCTTC. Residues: CASSGLLLGGGYGYTF.

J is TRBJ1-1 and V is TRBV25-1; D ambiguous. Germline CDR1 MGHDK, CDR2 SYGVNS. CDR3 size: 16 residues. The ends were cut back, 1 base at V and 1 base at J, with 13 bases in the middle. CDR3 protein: CASSELLAGPNTEAFF. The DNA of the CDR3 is TGTGCCAGCAGTGAATTGCTTGCAGGACCGAACACTGAAGCTTTCTTT.

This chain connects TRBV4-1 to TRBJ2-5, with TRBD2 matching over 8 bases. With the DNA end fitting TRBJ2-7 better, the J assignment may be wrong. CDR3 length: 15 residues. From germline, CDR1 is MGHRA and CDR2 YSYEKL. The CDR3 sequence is CASSQDRLASYEQYF. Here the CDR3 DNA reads TGCGCCAGCAGCCAAGATAGACTAGCGAGCTACGAGCAGTACTTC.

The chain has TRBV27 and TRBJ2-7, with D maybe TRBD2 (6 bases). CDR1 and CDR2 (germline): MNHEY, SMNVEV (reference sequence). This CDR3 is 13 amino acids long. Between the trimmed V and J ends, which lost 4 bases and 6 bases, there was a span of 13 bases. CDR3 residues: CASSSDPRGEQYF. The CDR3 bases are TGTGCCAGCAGTTCCGACCCGCGGGGCGAGCAGTACTTC.

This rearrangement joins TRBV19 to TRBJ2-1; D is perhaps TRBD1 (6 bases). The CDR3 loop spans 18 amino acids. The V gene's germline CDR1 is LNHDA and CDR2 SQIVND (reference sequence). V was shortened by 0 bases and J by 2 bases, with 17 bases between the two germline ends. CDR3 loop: CASSIEGVGTLTYNEQFF. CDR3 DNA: TGTGCCAGTAGTATAGAGGGGGTAGGGACACTTACCTACAATGAGCAGTTCTTC. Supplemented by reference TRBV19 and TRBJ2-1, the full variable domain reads DGGITQSPKYLFRKEGQNVTLSCEQNLNHDAMYWYRQDPGQGLRLIYYSQIVNDFQKGDIAEGYSVSREKKESFPLTVTSAQKNPTAFYLCASSIEGVGTLTYNEQFFGPGTRLTVL.

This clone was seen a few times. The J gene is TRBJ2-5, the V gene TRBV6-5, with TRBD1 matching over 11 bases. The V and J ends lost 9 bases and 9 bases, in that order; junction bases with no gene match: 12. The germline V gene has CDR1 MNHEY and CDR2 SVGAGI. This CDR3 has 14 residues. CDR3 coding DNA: TGTGCCAGTAGAACCCGGGACAGGGGGTTGGCCCAGTACTTC. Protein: CASRTRDRGLAQYF.

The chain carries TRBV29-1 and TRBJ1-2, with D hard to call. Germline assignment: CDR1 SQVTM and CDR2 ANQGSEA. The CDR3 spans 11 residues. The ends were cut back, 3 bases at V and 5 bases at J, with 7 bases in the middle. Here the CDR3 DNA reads TGCAGCGTTGACAGCATTTATGGCTACACCTTC. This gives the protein CSVDSIYGYTF.

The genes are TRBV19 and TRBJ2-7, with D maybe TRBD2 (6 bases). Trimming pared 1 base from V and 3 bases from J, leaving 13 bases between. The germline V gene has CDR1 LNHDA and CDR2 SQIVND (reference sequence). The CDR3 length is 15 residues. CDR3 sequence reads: CASSIGSGELYEQYF. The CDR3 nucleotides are TGTGCCAGTAGTATAGGGTCGGGGGAACTCTACGAGCAGTACTTC.

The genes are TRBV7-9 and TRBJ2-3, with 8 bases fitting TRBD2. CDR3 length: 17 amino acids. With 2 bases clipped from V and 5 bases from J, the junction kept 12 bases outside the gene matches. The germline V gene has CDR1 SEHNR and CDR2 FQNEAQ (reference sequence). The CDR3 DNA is TGTGCCAGCAGCTTACCACTCTCGACGCTAGCGGGAGATACGCAGTATTTT. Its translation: CASSLPLSTLAGDTQYF.

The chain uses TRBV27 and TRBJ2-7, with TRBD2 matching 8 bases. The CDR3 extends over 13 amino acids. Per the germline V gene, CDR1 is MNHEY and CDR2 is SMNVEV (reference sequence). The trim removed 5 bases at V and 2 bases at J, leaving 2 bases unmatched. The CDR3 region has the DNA TGTGCCAGCAGTGAGGGACTAGCCTACGAGCAGTACTTC. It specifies CASSEGLAYEQYF.

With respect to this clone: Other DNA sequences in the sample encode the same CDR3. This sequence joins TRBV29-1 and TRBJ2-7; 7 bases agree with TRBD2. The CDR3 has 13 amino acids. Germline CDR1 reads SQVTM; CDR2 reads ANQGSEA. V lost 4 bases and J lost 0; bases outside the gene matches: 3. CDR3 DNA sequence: TGCAGCGTTGCTGGCGGGAGCTCCTACGAGCAGTACTTC. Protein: CSVAGGSSYEQYF.

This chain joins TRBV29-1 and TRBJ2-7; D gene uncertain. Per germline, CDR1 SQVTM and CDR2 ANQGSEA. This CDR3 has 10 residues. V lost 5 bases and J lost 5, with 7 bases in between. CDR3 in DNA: TGCAGCGTTCTTCAGAACGAGCAGTACTTC. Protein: CSVLQNEQYF.

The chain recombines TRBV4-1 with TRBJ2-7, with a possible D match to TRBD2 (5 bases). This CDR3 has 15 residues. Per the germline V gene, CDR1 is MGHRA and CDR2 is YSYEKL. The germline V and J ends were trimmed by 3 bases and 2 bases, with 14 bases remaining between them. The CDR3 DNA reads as TGCGCCAGCAGCCACAAAAGCGGAGATACCTACGAGCAGTACTTC. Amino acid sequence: CASSHKSGDTYEQYF.

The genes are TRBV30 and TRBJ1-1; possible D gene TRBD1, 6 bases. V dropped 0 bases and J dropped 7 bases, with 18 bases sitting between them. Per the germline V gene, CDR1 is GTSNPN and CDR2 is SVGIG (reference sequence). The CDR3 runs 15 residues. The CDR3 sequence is CAWSVPVGGADEAFF. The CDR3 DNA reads TGTGCCTGGAGTGTACCCGTGGGGGGGGCAGATGAAGCTTTCTTT.

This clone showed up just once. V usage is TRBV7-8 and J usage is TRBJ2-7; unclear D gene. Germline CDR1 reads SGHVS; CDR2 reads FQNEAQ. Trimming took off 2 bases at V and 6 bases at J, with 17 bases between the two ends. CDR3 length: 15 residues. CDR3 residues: CASSLLPGFAREQYF. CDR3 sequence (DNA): TGTGCCAGCAGCTTACTTCCGGGCTTCGCCCGCGAGCAGTACTTC.

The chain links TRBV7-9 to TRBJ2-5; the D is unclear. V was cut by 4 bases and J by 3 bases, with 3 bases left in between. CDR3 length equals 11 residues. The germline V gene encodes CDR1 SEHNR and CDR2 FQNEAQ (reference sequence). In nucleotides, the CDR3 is TGTGCCAGCAGCTACGAAGAGACCCAGTACTTC. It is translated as CASSYEETQYF.

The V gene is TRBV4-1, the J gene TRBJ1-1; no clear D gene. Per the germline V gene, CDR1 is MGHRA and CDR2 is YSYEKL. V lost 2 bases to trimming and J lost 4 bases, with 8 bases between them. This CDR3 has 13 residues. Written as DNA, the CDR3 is TGCGCCAGCAGCCAATGGTTGAGCACTGAAGCTTTCTTT. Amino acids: CASSQWLSTEAFF.